This entry lists 31 T cell receptor beta chains sequenced from one sample in a study of sequential checkpoint blockade in melanoma. Treatment of the sample: randomized to nivolumab then ipilimumab (arm A) or the reverse (arm B). Profiling relied on immunoSEQ multiplex PCR, and the TCRdb table lists in-frame clones only, not all of them. Of more than 10,000 clones in the sample, around 20% are singletons; the top ten hold 5.5% to 7%. The sample here was tumor tissue (inferred from file names), taken from a patient given nivolumab and ipilimumab in sequence. The source of these receptors is a human donor with melanoma.

This clone has only a few counts. The chain carries TRBV30 and TRBJ2-7; 7 bases align to TRBD1. CDR3 length: 13 residues. V was pared by 2 bases and J by 4 bases, with 5 bases of the junction left unmatched. Germline V lookup: CDR1 GTSNPN, CDR2 SVGIG (reference sequence). The CDR3 nucleotides read TGTGCCTGGAGTCGACAGGGTATATACGAGCAGTACTTC. Protein sequence: CAWSRQGIYEQYF.

This clone was seen a few times. The chain is built from TRBV4-1 and TRBJ2-5; 8 nucleotides match TRBD2. The CDR3 loop spans 14 amino acids. V gave up 2 bases and J gave up 4 bases; unmatched junction bases: 3. Germline V CDR1 and CDR2: MGHRA, YSYEKL. The CDR3 DNA sequence: TGCGCCAGCAGCCAATCAGCGGGGGCAGAGACCCAGTACTTC. Protein: CASSQSAGAETQYF.

This clone was counted many times. This rearrangement joins TRBV11-3 to TRBJ2-2; 7 bases are shared with TRBD1. CDR1 and CDR2 from the germline V gene are SGHNT and YENEEA. The V segment lost 4 bases and the J segment 5 bases; nucleotides outside the gene matches: 10. The CDR3 consists of 16 residues. CDR3 residues: CASSSPTGFETGELFF. Written as DNA, the CDR3 is TGTGCCAGCAGCTCACCGACAGGGTTCGAGACCGGGGAGCTGTTTTTT.

This clone was observed at least ten times. J is TRBJ1-4 and V is TRBV11-3, with unresolved D. The V and J ends lost 3 bases and 0 bases respectively, with 11 bases between them. CDR3 length equals 16 residues. The germline gives CDR1 SGHNT, CDR2 YENEEA. The CDR3 protein is CASSLFGGTTNEKLFF. The CDR3 nucleotides read TGTGCCAGCAGCTTGTTTGGTGGGACAACTAATGAAAAACTGTTTTTT.

This rearrangement joins TRBV18 to TRBJ2-5, with a possible D match to TRBD1 (6 bases). The germline CDR1 and CDR2 sequences are KGHSH and LQKENI. This CDR3 is built from 14 residues. V was cut by 2 bases and J by 3 bases, with 10 bases left in between. The CDR3 region is CASSPGPGEETQYF. The DNA of the CDR3 is TGTGCCAGCTCACCAGGGCCAGGGGAAGAGACCCAGTACTTC. Full variable domain (remainder filled in from reference TRBV18 and TRBJ2-5): NAGVMQNPRHLVRRRGQEARLRCSPMKGHSHVYWYRQLPEEGLKFMVYLQKENIIDESGMPKERFSAEFPKEGPSILRIQQVVRGDSAAYFCASSPGPGEETQYFGPGTRLLVL.

The sample holds a few counts of this clone. This rearrangement joins TRBV19 to TRBJ1-1; a possible D gene is TRBD1 (5 bases). CDR1 and CDR2 from the germline V gene are LNHDA and SQIVND (reference sequence). V dropped 0 bases and J dropped 4 bases, with 9 bases sitting between them. The CDR3 totals 14 residues. The CDR3 DNA is TGTGCCAGTAGTATAGACAGGGTCGTCACTGAAGCTTTCTTT. This translates into CASSIDRVVTEAFF.

The rearrangement links TRBV6-4 to TRBJ1-1; D is ambiguous. The CDR3 has 11 residues. The V gene lost 8 bases and the J gene lost 3 bases, with 7 bases spanning the gap. Germline CDR1 and CDR2: MRHNA and SNTAGT. The CDR3 loop is CASGRDTEAFF. The CDR3, as DNA: TGTGCCAGCGGGCGGGACACTGAAGCTTTCTTT.

This clone occurred a few times. The rearrangement links TRBV11-3 to TRBJ2-2; 12 nucleotides agree with TRBD2. Per the germline V gene, CDR1 is SGHNT and CDR2 is YENEEA. This CDR3 has 17 amino acids. V shed 5 bases, J shed 3 bases, and the junction held 7 bases outside the gene matches. The CDR3 sequence is CASSPRLAGEDTGELFF. DNA for the CDR3: TGTGCCAGCAGCCCCAGACTAGCGGGAGAGGACACCGGGGAGCTGTTTTTT.

V is TRBV23-1 and J is TRBJ2-1, with D possibly matching TRBD1 (6 bases). TRBV23-1 has ORF status, its function being uncertain. Trimming pared 5 bases from V and 9 bases from J, leaving 17 bases between. The length of the CDR3 is 14 residues. The CDR3 is CASSSNVGQTEQFF. DNA of the CDR3: TGCGCCAGCAGTTCAAATGTCGGACAGACTGAGCAGTTCTTC.

The sample holds a few counts of this clone. The chain joins TRBV28 to TRBJ1-2; 8 positions agree with TRBD1. The germline V gene encodes CDR1 MDHEN and CDR2 SYDVKM. The CDR3 sequence is 13 residues long. Trimming removed 4 bases from V and 7 bases from J; junction bases left unmatched: 5. DNA for the CDR3: TGTGCCAGCAGTTCAGGGGGCTTGGGTGGCTACACCTTC. It is translated as CASSSGGLGGYTF.

The rearrangement links TRBV19 to TRBJ2-7; D possibly uses TRBD1 or TRBD2 (6 bases each). The V gene's germline CDR1 is LNHDA and CDR2 SQIVND (reference sequence). The CDR3 sequence is 14 residues long. Trimming took off 5 bases at V and 4 bases at J, with 15 bases between the two ends. The CDR3 DNA reads as TGTGCCAGTAGTGACGGGGGCTCGGCGTACGAGCAGTACTTC. Translated, it gives CASSDGGSAYEQYF.

This clone was counted a few times. The CDR3 DNA follows: TGTGCCACCAGCAGAGTAGCCAGGGGAAATGAAAAACTGTTTTTT. It is translated as CATSRVARGNEKLFF. The chain joins TRBV15 to TRBJ1-4, with TRBD1 as a possible D gene (6 bases). Trimming shortened V by 1 base and J by 5 bases, and 11 bases separated the two germline ends. The CDR3 consists of 15 residues. Germline CDR1 is LNHNV and CDR2 is YYDKDF (reference sequence).

The chain is built from TRBV9 and TRBJ2-3, with 10 bases aligning to TRBD2. The CDR3 sequence is 18 residues long. From germline, CDR1 is SGDLS and CDR2 YYNGEE. The trim removed 0 bases at V and 0 bases at J, leaving 7 bases unmatched. CDR3 in amino acids: CASSVGQRGGRSTDTQYF. In nucleotides, the CDR3 is TGTGCCAGCAGCGTAGGCCAGCGGGGGGGCCGGAGCACAGATACGCAGTATTTT.

The chain is built from TRBV5-1 and TRBJ1-2; D is uncertain. This CDR3 spans 15 amino acids. V lost 0 bases and J lost 0, with 9 bases in between. The germline V gene encodes CDR1 SGHRS and CDR2 YFSETQ. CDR3 sequence: CASSLATDANYGYTF. The CDR3 DNA sequence: TGCGCCAGCAGCTTGGCAACAGACGCTAACTATGGCTACACCTTC.

The sample holds many counts of this clone. The chain employs TRBV11-3 and TRBJ1-1; TRBD1 is a possible D gene (5 bases). CDR3 length equals 16 residues. The V end was cut by 4 bases, the J end by 4 bases, with 19 bases between. The germline gives CDR1 SGHNT, CDR2 YENEEA. In DNA form, the CDR3 reads TGTGCCAGCAGCTCAAACACTCACCGGGGGGGCACTGAAGCTTTCTTT. Translating it yields CASSSNTHRGGTEAFF.

This chain links TRBV15 with TRBJ2-3; D tentatively fits TRBD1 or TRBD2 (5 bases each). This CDR3 is built from 15 residues. V lost 1 base, J lost 2 bases, and 10 bases lay in between. The V gene's germline CDR1 is LNHNV and CDR2 YYDKDF (reference sequence). The CDR3 DNA reads as TGTGCCACCAGCAGAGGGGACGGAGTCACAGATACGCAGTATTTT. This translates into CATSRGDGVTDTQYF.

The chain uses TRBV12-5 and TRBJ2-1; D unclear. The CDR3 spans 11 residues. CDR1 is LGHNT and CDR2 is FRNRAP in the germline V gene. The V gene lost 3 bases and the J gene lost 7 bases, with 4 bases spanning the gap. The CDR3 loop is CASGLENEQFF. CDR3 in DNA: TGTGCTAGTGGTTTAGAGAATGAGCAGTTCTTC.

This clone is medium-sized (0.01 to 0.1%). The V and J genes are TRBV6-8 and TRBJ1-4; D remains unclear. This CDR3 has 16 residues. Between the trimmed V and J ends, which lost 6 bases and 0 bases, there was a span of 14 bases. Germline V gene lookup returns CDR1 MNHGY and CDR2 SAAAGT. CDR3 DNA: TGTGCCAGCAGCCGTACTAGTCCTGCAACTAATGAAAAACTGTTTTTT. It translates to CASSRTSPATNEKLFF.

This clone was detected a few times. The chain joins TRBV11-3 to TRBJ2-1, with D tentatively TRBD2 (5 bases). Trimming took 3 bases from V and 8 from J, leaving 20 bases between them. This CDR3 contains 16 residues. Germline V lookup: CDR1 SGHNT, CDR2 YENEEA. DNA of the CDR3: TGTGCCAGCAGCTTCCCCGATCTGGGAGCCGGGGATGAGCAGTTCTTC. Its protein is CASSFPDLGAGDEQFF.

Judged by abundance, this clone is medium-sized (0.01 to 0.1%). This sequence joins TRBV9 and TRBJ1-5; no reliable D call. V was trimmed by 5 bases and J by 7 bases, leaving 16 bases between them. The CDR3 contains 14 residues. Germline CDR1 and CDR2: SGDLS and YYNGEE. The CDR3 DNA is TGTGCCAGCAGTGAAGGTCCTCCCACCCAGCCCCAGCATTTT. Its protein is CASSEGPPTQPQHF.

This clone turned up a few times. V and J are TRBV11-3 and TRBJ1-4, with D tentatively TRBD1 (6 bases). Trimming cost V 4 bases and J 5 bases, with 20 bases left between them. CDR1 is SGHNT and CDR2 is YENEEA in the germline V gene. CDR3 length: 17 amino acids. CDR3 coding DNA: TGTGCCAGCAGCTCCGGGACAACCAGTATTGGAAATGAAAAACTGTTTTTT. Translation gives CASSSGTTSIGNEKLFF.

CDR3 amino acids: CASGLVNGVGYEQYF. The CDR3 DNA follows: TGTGCTAGTGGTTTGGTAAATGGGGTGGGGTACGAGCAGTACTTC. V gene TRBV12-5 combines with J gene TRBJ2-7; no firm D call. CDR3 length: 15 amino acids. V was clipped by 0 bases and J by 4 bases, with 13 bases between them. The germline V gene encodes CDR1 LGHNT and CDR2 FRNRAP.

V usage is TRBV23-1 and J usage is TRBJ2-1; a possible D gene is TRBD2 (7 bases). TRBV23-1 is assigned to the ORF class and has an uncertain function. Trimming left V 6 bases short and J 5 bases short, with 23 bases between. There are 17 residues in the CDR3. The CDR3 loop reads CASRPGGQGKVNNEQFF. The DNA for the CDR3 is TGCGCCAGCAGACCCGGGGGGCAGGGGAAAGTCAACAATGAGCAGTTCTTC.

The chain links TRBV6-8 to TRBJ2-2; 8 bases align to TRBD1. Per germline, CDR1 MNHGY and CDR2 SAAAGT. J gave up 4 bases and V 5 bases, and 9 bases lay outside the gene matches. The CDR3 is 16 amino acids. The CDR3 here is CASSDRTGSFTGELFF. CDR3 in DNA: TGTGCCAGCAGTGACCGGACAGGGTCATTCACCGGGGAGCTGTTTTTT.

The chain is built from TRBV19 and TRBJ1-2, with D possibly TRBD1 on 6 matching bases. In germline, CDR1 is LNHDA, CDR2 SQIVND (reference sequence). Between the trimmed V and J ends, which lost 5 bases and 8 bases, there was a span of 15 bases. The CDR3 is 13 residues long. CDR3 loop: CASSPRDTRGYTF. For the CDR3, the DNA is TGTGCCAGTAGTCCCCGGGACACGCGAGGCTACACCTTC.

The rearrangement joins TRBV5-1 to TRBJ2-2, with unresolved D. Trimming shortened V by 4 bases and J by 0 bases, and 10 bases separated the two germline ends. CDR3 length: 15 residues. CDR1 is SGHRS and CDR2 is YFSETQ in the germline V gene. CDR3 nucleotides: TGCGCCAGCAGCGGCACATCTCCGAACACCGGGGAGCTGTTTTTT. This codes for CASSGTSPNTGELFF.

The V gene is TRBV19, the J gene TRBJ1-3, with TRBD1 matching over 8 bases. There are 14 residues in the CDR3. V shed 5 bases, J shed 3 bases, and the junction held 3 bases outside the gene matches. Germline assignment: CDR1 LNHDA and CDR2 SQIVND (reference sequence). The CDR3 protein is CASSPTGVGNTIYF. CDR3 DNA: TGTGCCAGTAGTCCGACAGGGGTTGGAAACACCATATATTTT.

This clone was seen more than once but under ten times. J is TRBJ1-2 and V is TRBV4-1, with a tentative D call TRBD1 (5 bases). V shed 0 bases and J shed 2 bases, with 10 bases lying between them. The CDR3 totals 15 residues. CDR1 is MGHRA and CDR2 is YSYEKL in the germline V gene. The CDR3 loop reads CASSQDYAGNYGYTF. CDR3 DNA: TGCGCCAGCAGCCAAGATTACGCAGGGAACTATGGCTACACCTTC.

This clone has a handful of counts. The genes are TRBV11-3 and TRBJ1-2; possibly TRBD1 for D (5 bases). Per the germline V gene, CDR1 is SGHNT and CDR2 is YENEEA. This CDR3 contains 14 residues. V lost 6 bases and J lost 7, with 18 bases in between. The CDR3 coding sequence is TGTGCCAGCAGGGGACTGGCAGGGAAGTCTGGCTACACCTTC. Protein: CASRGLAGKSGYTF.

This clone was recorded a few times. The genes are TRBV6-8 and TRBJ2-7; weak D call: TRBD1 (5 bases). CDR1 and CDR2 (germline): MNHGY, SAAAGT. The CDR3 has 14 amino acids. Between the trimmed V and J ends, which lost 2 bases and 2 bases, there was a span of 10 bases. This CDR3 reads CASSYGARTYEQYF. For the CDR3, the DNA is TGTGCCAGCAGTTACGGGGCCCGTACCTACGAGCAGTACTTC.

V and J are TRBV11-3 and TRBJ2-7, with 9 positions matching TRBD1. The CDR3 loop spans 15 amino acids. CDR1 is SGHNT, CDR2 YENEEA, per germline. Trimming at V came to 5 bases and at J to 3 bases, leaving 8 bases not matched to a gene. The CDR3 DNA reads as TGTGCCAGCAGCCCGGGACAGGGAGAGTTCTACGAGCAGTACTTC. Translated, it gives CASSPGQGEFYEQYF. Filled out from reference TRBV11-3 and TRBJ2-7, the complete variable domain reads EAGVVQSPRYKIIEKKQPVAFWCNPISGHNTLYWYLQNLGQGPELLIRYENEEAVDDSQLPKDRFSAERLKGVDSTLKIQPAELGDSAVYLCASSPGQGEFYEQYFGPGTRLTVT.